This is a list of T cell receptor beta chains from one sample in a study of T cell changes during pregnancy in multiple sclerosis. Method: immunoSEQ multiplex PCR; TCRdb's copy keeps in-frame clones and lacks some. The sample shows just under 65,000 clones, 91% of them seen only once. This specimen consisted of peripheral blood, obtained in the third trimester of pregnancy. These receptors were collected from a female donor in good health, enrolled as a control in a pregnancy study. Both conserved end residues are part of each CDR3. The D gene is left open where the match is weak. Some rows have no size entry. The others give once, few or many, or a class for an expanded clone.

d_call j_call v_call clone_size cdr3_aa cdr3_nt
TRBD1 TRBJ1-1 TRBV4-2 - CASSQEEGTGNTEAFF TGTGCCAGCAGCCAAGAGGAAGGGACAGGTAACACTGAAGCTTTCTTT
- TRBJ2-1 TRBV19 - CASSPSKREQFF TGTGCCAGTAGTCCTAGCAAGCGGGAGCAGTTCTTC
TRBD2 TRBJ2-7 TRBV29-1 once CSVGPSGPYEQYF TGCAGCGTTGGGCCTAGCGGTCCCTACGAGCAGTACTTC
- TRBJ2-7 TRBV18 - CASSPGTGASYEQYF TGTGCCAGCTCACCAGGGACTGGAGCCTCCTACGAGCAGTACTTC
TRBD2 TRBJ2-7 TRBV27 - CASGWGGGYEQYF TGTGCCAGCGGCTGGGGGGGAGGGTACGAGCAGTACTTC
- TRBJ2-7 TRBV6-6 - CASSYDDSSYEQYF TGTGCCAGCAGTTATGATGATAGCTCCTACGAGCAGTACTTC
TRBD1 TRBJ2-7 TRBV18 - CASSPLGQGPVDEQYF TGTGCCAGCTCACCACTGGGACAGGGGCCCGTCGACGAGCAGTACTTC
- TRBJ1-5 TRBV5-1 - CASSLTGDFSNQPQHF TGCGCCAGCAGCTTGACGGGGGATTTTAGCAATCAGCCCCAGCATTTT
- TRBJ2-7 TRBV6-5 - CASSYSTLGYEQYF TGTGCCAGCAGTTACTCGACTCTTGGATACGAGCAGTACTTC
- TRBJ1-1 TRBV5-6 - CASSLDAGMNTEAFF TGTGCCAGCAGCTTGGATGCGGGAATGAACACTGAAGCTTTCTTT
TRBD1 TRBJ1-4 TRBV6-5 - CASSKGAREKLFF TGTGCCAGCAGTAAGGGGGCGCGGGAAAAACTGTTTTTT
- TRBJ1-2 TRBV6-5 - CASSYVGEASGYTF TGTGCCAGCAGTTACGTTGGGGAGGCAAGCGGCTACACCTTC
- TRBJ2-5 TRBV7-9 - CASSFKETQYF TGTGCCAGCAGCTTCAAAGAGACCCAGTACTTC
- TRBJ1-1 TRBV6-1 - CASSEPQGRLRATEAFF TGTGCCAGCAGTGAACCCCAGGGAAGGTTGAGAGCCACTGAAGCTTTCTTT
TRBD2 TRBJ2-3 TRBV7-6 - CASSPDGGGGDTQYF TGTGCCAGCAGCCCCGACGGCGGGGGAGGAGATACGCAGTATTTT
- TRBJ2-5 TRBV5-5 once CASSLGTGKGETQYF TGTGCCAGCAGCTTGGGTACAGGGAAAGGAGAGACCCAGTACTTC
- TRBJ2-3 TRBV5-1 - CASRPLLAGSRTDTQYF TGCGCCAGCAGGCCCTTACTTGCGGGCTCTCGCACAGATACGCAGTATTTT
TRBD2 TRBJ2-5 TRBV7-2 - CASSLVAGGPQETQYF TGTGCCAGCAGCTTAGTGGCGGGAGGGCCCCAAGAGACCCAGTACTTC
- TRBJ1-3 TRBV30 - CAWEGHRNTIYF TGTGCCTGGGAGGGACATAGAAACACCATATATTTT
- TRBJ1-1 TRBV18 - CASSPEGARTEAFF TGTGCCAGCTCACCGGAAGGGGCGAGAACTGAAGCTTTCTTT
- TRBJ2-5 TRBV6-1 - CASRIAVGGRETQYF TGTGCCAGCAGGATTGCTGTGGGGGGGCGAGAGACCCAGTACTTC
- TRBJ2-5 TRBV30 - CARRQGGTQYF TGTGCCCGGAGGCAGGGGGGGACCCAGTACTTC
- TRBJ2-2 TRBV11-2 - CASSQGGGSITGELFF TGTGCCAGCAGCCAAGGGGGGGGATCGATCACCGGGGAGCTGTTTTTT
TRBD1 TRBJ1-1 TRBV2 - CASSVRQGAGNTEAFF TGTGCCAGCAGTGTAAGGCAGGGGGCAGGAAACACTGAAGCTTTCTTT
- TRBJ2-7 TRBV29-1 - CSVGDGAYEQYF TGCAGCGTTGGCGACGGAGCCTACGAGCAGTACTTC
- TRBJ1-5 TRBV6-1 - CASSENSHSNQPQHF TGTGCCAGCAGTGAAAACTCTCATAGCAATCAGCCCCAGCATTTT
- TRBJ1-1 TRBV19 few CASSNTDNTEAFF TGTGCCAGTAGTAATACAGATAACACTGAAGCTTTCTTT
- TRBJ2-1 TRBV27 once CASSLLGAGYNEQFF TGTGCCAGCAGTTTATTGGGGGCCGGCTACAATGAGCAGTTCTTC
- TRBJ1-1 TRBV1 - CTSSPGSQEDFPSPVNTEAFF TGCACCAGCAGCCCCGGATCGCAGGAGGATTTCCCCTCCCCTGTGAACACTGAAGCTTTCTTT
- TRBJ1-1 TRBV20-1 - CRMIRGTEAFF TGCAGAATGATAAGGGGCACTGAAGCTTTCTTT
- TRBJ2-5 TRBV11-2 - CASSLRQGGGETQYF TGTGCCAGCAGCTTACGCCAGGGAGGAGGAGAGACCCAGTACTTC
- TRBJ2-1 TRBV7-3 - CASGLGGATEQFF TGTGCCAGCGGGTTAGGGGGGGCCACTGAGCAGTTCTTC
TRBD1 TRBJ1-2 TRBV5-1 - CASNTGTGREGYTF TGCGCCAGCAATACCGGGACAGGGAGGGAAGGCTACACCTTC
- TRBJ2-5 TRBV4-2 - CASSQDAGRIETQYF TGTGCCAGCAGCCAAGATGCGGGTAGAATCGAGACCCAGTACTTC
- TRBJ1-6 TRBV5-3 - CARSFGKYNSPLHF TGTGCCAGAAGCTTCGGGAAGTATAATTCACCCCTCCACTTT
- TRBJ2-5 TRBV19 - CASSIVGGETQYF TGTGCCAGTAGTATTGTTGGCGGGGAGACCCAGTACTTC
TRBD1 TRBJ1-2 TRBV19 - CAAQRQGDPRGYTF TGTGCCGCCCAAAGACAGGGAGACCCCCGGGGCTACACCTTC
- TRBJ1-4 TRBV28 - CASKPGGEKLFF TGTGCCAGCAAGCCGGGGGGCGAAAAACTGTTTTTT
TRBD1 TRBJ1-2 TRBV29-1 - CSVSGQGLDYGYTF TGCAGCGTGAGCGGACAGGGGCTGGACTATGGCTACACCTTC
- TRBJ2-5 TRBV7-9 - CASSSETQYF TGTGCCAGCAGCTCTGAGACCCAGTACTTC